The clone carrying this T cell receptor (beta chain) has just a few counts. What it binds is not known. The sample originates from a study of T cell repertoires in cytomegalovirus infection. TCRdb re-called the reads with MiXCR, one entry per CDR3 protein. The sample holds about 770,000 distinct CDR3 sequences, 29% seen once. This CDR3 comprises 15 residues. V lost 5 bases and J lost 2; bases outside the gene matches: 7. The germline V gene has CDR1 SEHNR and CDR2 FQNEAQ (reference sequence). The sample here was cultured CD8+ T cells from PBMCs, taken from culture after CMV antigen stimulation. The sequence was collected from a human donor in good health (CMV status not recorded). Some clones in this sample may be carry-over from other donors' samples. V and J are TRBV7-9 and TRBJ2-5, with TRBD2 identical over 8 bases. The CDR3 DNA reads TGTGCCAGCAGCATATCTACTAGCGGACAAGAGACCCAGTACTTC. This sequence encodes CASSISTSGQETQYF. The entire variable domain, with the rest obtained from reference TRBV7-9 and TRBJ2-5, is as follows: DTGVSQNPRHKITKRGQNVTFRCDPISEHNRLYWYRQTLGQGPEFLTYFQNEAQLEKSRLLSDRFSAERPKGSFSTLEIQRTEQGDSAMYLCASSISTSGQETQYFGPGTRLLVL.